This TCR beta chain was sequenced in a study of CXCR3-negative and CXCR3-positive naive CD8 T cells. Study observations and caveats: Naive cells with CXCR3 showed TRB CDR3s that were more hydrophobic than those in CXCR3-negative naive cells.

This clonotype is medium-sized by frequency. Its target is not known. In preparing the TRB cDNA libraries, 5' RACE with UMI labels was used. From the 5' RACE reads, TCRdb lists one entry per CDR3 protein and no DNA. This table lists 6,400 or so distinct CDR3 sequences. The material sequenced was naive CXCR3+ CD8+ T cells from blood. Subset defined: CD45RO-CCR7+CD27+CD95- naive CD8+ T cells expressing CXCR3 (TNR3+). This sequence was found in a human donor in good health. Some clones in this sample may be carry-over from other donors' samples.

The CDR3 loop reads CASSSRIKKRNTEAFF. The chain employs TRBV21-1 and TRBJ1-1. TRBV21-1 is annotated as a pseudogene. CDR3 size: 16 residues.